These T cell receptor beta chains were read from a single sample in a study of cytomegalovirus exposure and HLA in healthy donors. Data came from immunoSEQ multiplex PCR; TCRdb stores just in-frame clones and leaves some out. The table records 65,000 or so clones, almost 80% of them present only once. Source material: PBMCs. The receptor source for this set is a girl between 10 and 17 years old in good health and CMV-seropositive. The conserved cysteine and the conserved F or W are not part of the CDR3 here. Fields, in order: D gene, J gene, V gene, CDR3 protein. D genes are given only for firm matches.

TRBD1 TRBJ1-5 TRBV2 ASRGVQGAQPQH
- TRBJ1-1 TRBV19 ASSFPGHAAF
TRBD1 TRBJ2-7 TRBV28 ASNGQEPYEQY
TRBD1 TRBJ2-5 TRBV30 AWSVLDRAGETQY
- TRBJ1-2 TRBV5-4 ASSLFRVGYGYT
TRBD1 TRBJ2-7 TRBV6-6 ASSYRQGTYEQY
TRBD2 TRBJ2-7 TRBV7-2 ASSSGGRAREQY
- TRBJ1-1 TRBV7-7 ASSLGPGDEAF
- TRBJ1-5 TRBV30 AWTQGPNQPQH
- TRBJ1-5 TRBV7-2 ASSPGMGPQPQH
- TRBJ2-7 TRBV15 ATRQGGGLYEQY
- TRBJ2-1 TRBV30 AWSVLNEQF
TRBD1 TRBJ1-1 TRBV4-2 ASSQAGTANTEAF
TRBD1 TRBJ1-1 TRBV6-5 ASSTRYRGPEAF
TRBD1 TRBJ1-1 TRBV30 AWRGQFDTEAF
- TRBJ1-5 TRBV28 ASSLGRLNQPQH
TRBD1 TRBJ1-5 TRBV28 ASSSTAVDRANQPQH
TRBD1 TRBJ1-5 TRBV28 ASSPRQGMGSNQPQH
- TRBJ2-2 TRBV27 AGPSKSKVGCLRRWSTGELF
TRBD1 TRBJ2-3 TRBV27 ASSPTGEGTDTQY
- TRBJ2-2 TRBV28 ASSLYFGVVVSTGELF
- TRBJ2-1 TRBV7-2 ASSLGGDSYNEQF
TRBD2 TRBJ2-7 TRBV7-9 ASSLSPGRGLGEQY
TRBD1 TRBJ2-7 TRBV2 ASSGTGTEQY
- TRBJ2-7 TRBV6-1 ASLRPDGFVGEQY